A single sample gave rise to the 3 T cell receptor beta chains below, sequenced in a study of blood T cell repertoires in COVID-19. Repertoires were generated with immunoSEQ multiplex PCR, while TCRdb's copy carries only in-frame clones and drops some. The table records about 140,000 clones, 80% to 85% of them present only once. Sequences were obtained from peripheral blood. Source of these receptors: a woman older than 75 with acute or convalescent COVID-19.

The V call is TRBV11-2, the J call TRBJ1-3, with 7 bases lining up with TRBD1. The ends lost 5 bases at V and 7 bases at J; junction bases unmatched: 5. The CDR3 covers 13 residues. Germline V gene lookup returns CDR1 SGHAT and CDR2 FQNNGV. The CDR3 region has the DNA TGTGCCAGCAGCCCTATGACAGGGAACACCATATATTTT. Its protein product is CASSPMTGNTIYF.

This chain links TRBV5-1 with TRBJ2-3; D perhaps matches TRBD2 (5 bases). This CDR3 has 16 amino acids. Germline V CDR1 and CDR2: SGHRS, YFSETQ. Trimming left V 5 bases short and J 1 base short, with 17 bases between. The CDR3 DNA follows: TGCGCCAGCAGTTCACCCACCCTAGCCCGCACAGATACGCAGTATTTT. Residues: CASSSPTLARTDTQYF.

The chain combines TRBV30 with TRBJ1-1, with 7 bases aligning to TRBD1. The CDR3 extends over 13 amino acids. V gave up 3 bases and J gave up 3 bases; unmatched junction bases: 4. The V gene's germline CDR1 is GTSNPN and CDR2 SVGIG (reference sequence). This CDR3 reads CAWSPGQYTEAFF. The DNA for the CDR3 is TGTGCCTGGAGCCCGGGACAGTACACTGAAGCTTTCTTT. The full variable domain, completed using reference TRBV30 and TRBJ1-1, is SQTIHQWPATLVQPVGSPLSLECTVEGTSNPNLYWYRQAAGRGLQLLFYSVGIGQISSEVPQNLSASRPQDRQFILSSKKLLLSDSGFYLCAWSPGQYTEAFFGQGTRLTVV.